These 17 T cell receptor beta chains came from one sample sequenced in a study of response to subunit inactivated influenza vaccine. TCRdb re-derived calls from the RT-PCR reads in MiXCR, one entry per CDR3 protein. Among fewer than 800,000 distinct CDR3 sequences listed, approximately 14% were seen once. Source: PBMCs from blood, taken about 13 days after vaccination. Receptors originate from a man between 45 and 60 years old who received an inactivated influenza vaccine.

In its sample, this clonotype was seen many times. The chain has TRBV10-3 and TRBJ2-5; 8 bases match TRBD2. This CDR3 contains 16 residues. Trimming removed 3 bases from V and 1 base from J; junction bases left unmatched: 7. CDR1 and CDR2 from the germline V gene are ENHRY and SYGVKD. The CDR3: CAISESTSAFQETQYF. DNA for the CDR3: TGTGCCATCAGTGAATCGACTAGCGCCTTCCAAGAGACCCAGTACTTC.

In its sample, this clonotype was seen a few times. This chain connects TRBV7-2 to TRBJ2-5, with D uncertain. This CDR3 spans 14 amino acids. Germline CDR1 reads SGHTA; CDR2 reads FQGNSA. The V gene lost 3 bases and the J gene lost 2 bases, with 10 bases spanning the gap. CDR3: CASSFIPDQETQYF. CDR3 in DNA: TGTGCCAGCAGCTTTATACCAGATCAAGAGACCCAGTACTTC.

This clonotype was seen only a few times. V and J are TRBV6-5 and TRBJ1-2; tentative D call: TRBD1 (6 bases). Germline V gene sequence: CDR1 MNHEY, CDR2 SVGAGI. Trimming stripped 4 bases from V and 6 bases from J, with 15 bases between. This CDR3 spans 14 amino acids. The CDR3 DNA sequence: TGTGCCAGCAGTTCCCCCGATAGGACAGATGGCTACACCTTC. The encoded protein is CASSSPDRTDGYTF.

The chain links TRBV2 to TRBJ2-5, with a weak D call TRBD2 (5 bases). Germline lookup yields CDR1 SNHLY and CDR2 FYNNEI. V lost 7 bases to trimming and J lost 0 bases, with 21 bases between them. This CDR3 has 17 amino acids. In nucleotides, the CDR3 is TGTGCCAGCATTTATTTAGTTGACCGGGATAACCAAGAGACCCAGTACTTC. Amino acid sequence: CASIYLVDRDNQETQYF.

This clonotype was seen at least ten times. The chain employs TRBV4-3 and TRBJ2-2, with 14 positions matching TRBD2. This CDR3 has 16 residues. Germline V gene sequence: CDR1 LGHNA, CDR2 YSLEER. J was trimmed by 6 bases and V by 4 bases; bases with no gene match: 4. The CDR3 region is CASSRGLAGGPGELFF. As DNA, the CDR3 is TGCGCCAGCAGCCGAGGACTAGCGGGAGGCCCCGGGGAGCTGTTTTTT.

The chain joins TRBV20-1 to TRBJ2-4; D unresolved. The CDR3 is 13 amino acids. V shed 4 bases and J shed 2 bases, with 9 bases lying between them. Germline V gives CDR1 DFQATT, CDR2 SNEGSKA (reference sequence). CDR3 bases: TGCAGTGCTAAAGGTGTGACCAAAAACATTCAGTACTTC. It specifies CSAKGVTKNIQYF.

A few counts support this clonotype. The V gene is TRBV7-9, the J gene TRBJ2-5; TRBD1 might be the D (8 bases). This CDR3 region has 16 residues. V was trimmed by 5 bases and J by 1 base, leaving 17 bases between them. CDR1 and CDR2 (germline): SEHNR, FQNEAQ (reference sequence). The CDR3 DNA follows: TGTGCCAGCAGCCCAGGGGGCCAGCGGGGCCAAGAGACCCAGTACTTC. Protein: CASSPGGQRGQETQYF.

This clonotype was detected ten times or more. The chain combines TRBV29-1 with TRBJ2-1, with 7 bases lining up with TRBD2. The CDR3 has 13 residues. CDR1 and CDR2 from the germline V gene are SQVTM and ANQGSEA. V lost 7 bases and J lost 10; bases outside the gene matches: 13. The CDR3 protein is CSAAGVGVREQFF. In nucleotides, the CDR3 is TGCAGCGCCGCGGGGGTGGGAGTAAGGGAGCAGTTCTTC.

There are a few counts of this clonotype. The chain combines TRBV6-2 or TRBV6-3 with TRBJ2-5, with 7 bases that match TRBD1. V was pared by 4 bases and J by 4 bases, with 12 bases of the junction left unmatched. Germline V gives CDR1 MNHEY, CDR2 SVGEGT. The CDR3 spans 16 residues. Written as DNA, the CDR3 is TGTGCCAGCAGTTCCCGCCAATCCAGGGGGATAGAGACCCAGTACTTC. Translated, it gives CASSSRQSRGIETQYF.

The J gene is TRBJ2-5, the V gene TRBV4-1; no clear D. Trimming took off 3 bases at V and 1 base at J, with 3 bases between the two ends. This CDR3 region has 12 residues. Germline lookup yields CDR1 MGHRA and CDR2 YSYEKL. CDR3 DNA: TGCGCCAGCAGCCAGGCCCAAGAGACCCAGTACTTC. Its protein product is CASSQAQETQYF.

This clonotype was counted a few times. The chain combines TRBV5-1 with TRBJ1-2; D is unresolved. The V and J ends lost 6 bases and 0 bases respectively, with 9 bases between them. Germline V CDR1 and CDR2: SGHRS, YFSETQ. This CDR3 comprises 13 residues. CDR3 amino acids: CASKVGANYGYTF. CDR3 sequence (DNA): TGCGCCAGCAAGGTCGGGGCTAACTATGGCTACACCTTC.

This sequence joins TRBV6-5 and TRBJ1-4; no firm D call. This CDR3 spans 15 amino acids. Germline-derived CDR1 and CDR2 are MNHEY and SVGAGI. V was clipped by 0 bases and J by 0 bases, with 5 bases between them. The DNA of the CDR3 is TGTGCCAGCAGTTACTCGGGCGCAACTAATGAAAAACTGTTTTTT. The encoded protein is CASSYSGATNEKLFF.

V gene TRBV29-1 combines with J gene TRBJ2-7; TRBD2 aligns across 12 bases. Germline V lookup: CDR1 SQVTM, CDR2 ANQGSEA. Trimming took 4 bases from V and 6 from J; bases not matched to a gene: 10. CDR3 length: 15 amino acids. The CDR3 nucleotides are TGCAGCGTTGCCAGACGACTAGCGGGAGAGAGCGAGCAGTACTTC. Translated: CSVARRLAGESEQYF.

The sample holds a few counts of this clonotype. This chain joins TRBV3-1 and TRBJ2-2; D is possibly TRBD1 (6 bases). V lost 3 bases and J lost 7, with 15 bases in between. The length of the CDR3 is 15 residues. Germline V gene sequence: CDR1 LGHDT, CDR2 YNNKEL (reference sequence). In nucleotides, the CDR3 is TGTGCCAGCAGCCATATTTACAGGGTAAACGGGGAGCTGTTTTTT. It specifies CASSHIYRVNGELFF.

The chain links TRBV29-1 to TRBJ2-2; D possibly matches TRBD1 or TRBD2 (5 bases each). The CDR3 totals 14 residues. Germline V gives CDR1 SQVTM, CDR2 ANQGSEA. V lost 7 bases, J lost 4 bases, and 16 bases lay in between. Here the CDR3 reads CSASGLRGTGELFF. The DNA for the CDR3 is TGCAGCGCGTCAGGGCTTCGGGGCACCGGGGAGCTGTTTTTT.

This clonotype turned up a few times. The chain uses TRBV2 and TRBJ1-5; possibly TRBD1 for D (6 bases). V lost 3 bases and J 0 bases, leaving 12 bases between the germline ends. Germline CDR1 and CDR2: SNHLY and FYNNEI. CDR3 size: 16 residues. CDR3 bases: TGTGCCAGCAGTGATCCAGGGACACCTAGCAATCAGCCCCAGCATTTT. The encoded protein is CASSDPGTPSNQPQHF.

CDR3 sequence: CASSPRENLYNEQFF. The CDR3 DNA follows: TGTGCCAGCAGCCCGCGGGAGAACCTTTACAATGAGCAGTTCTTC. The chain has TRBV3-1 and TRBJ2-1; 7 bases are shared with TRBD2. This CDR3 contains 15 residues. The germline CDR1 and CDR2 sequences are LGHDT and YNNKEL (reference sequence). Unmatched junction bases numbered 7, after V lost 4 bases and J lost 4 bases.